The present T cell receptor beta chain was sequenced within a study of CD8+ T cells in alopecia areata. Study-level information: Patients took tofacitinib for 6 to 18 months, followed by 6 drug-free months.

Study results and limitations: Many expanded lesional clones remained in scalp and blood on tofacitinib. Sequencing of scalp samples also captures resident alphabeta T cells of normal skin.

Investigators isolated RNA and reverse transcribed it into cDNA to act as the sequencing template. Repertoires were generated with immunoSEQ multiplex PCR, while TCRdb's copy carries only in-frame clones and drops some. The sample lists more than 95,000 clones, 58% occurring once. The CDR3 runs to 12 residues. V lost 4 bases to trimming and J lost 12 bases, with 16 bases between them. Germline CDR1 and CDR2: SQVTM and ANQGSEA. The sample's treatment: oral pan-JAK inhibitor, 5-10 mg twice daily. With regard to this clone: Its specificity is not known.

The J gene is TRBJ2-1, the V gene TRBV29-1, with D perhaps matching TRBD1 (5 bases). The clonotype was recovered from a human donor with alopecia areata. The specimen was CD8+ T cells sorted from blood, collected at week 4, from a patient treated with tofacitinib. The DNA for the CDR3 is TGCAGCGTTGTTCCAAGCAGTAGGGGGCAGTTCTTC. This gives the protein CSVVPSSRGQFF.